This T cell receptor beta chain came from a study of blood T cells in healthy people across ages. Study observations and caveats: More naive CD4+ cells and higher diversity were found in long-lived than in aged donors. Observed TCR beta diversity showed a strong correlation with the percentage of naive T cells as measured by flow cytometry.

For the second PCR, which ran for roughly 7 to 11 cycles, a sample-barcoded 5' primer and a J-beta primer mix were used. TCRdb fed the 5' RACE reads into MiXCR, producing one record per CDR3 protein. This sample yields about 840,000 distinct CDR3 sequences, of which around 29% are seen a single time; roughly 10% belongs to the top ten. This clonotype was found many times. What it binds is unknown. These same records also appear under a second study, on T cells of mothers and their children. This second study says: Within related and unrelated pairs, thymic selection shapes TCR recombination output in a similar way.

This receptor was identified in a woman aged 40-49 years in good health. The material sequenced was blood.

The DNA for the CDR3 is TGCAGCGTGGGGAATGGGTACGAGCAGTACTTC. As protein: CSVGNGYEQYF. The chain carries TRBV29-1 and TRBJ2-7; D call uncertain. This CDR3 spans 11 amino acids. Germline lookup yields CDR1 SQVTM and CDR2 ANQGSEA. The germline V and J ends were trimmed by 6 bases and 4 bases, with 10 bases remaining between them.